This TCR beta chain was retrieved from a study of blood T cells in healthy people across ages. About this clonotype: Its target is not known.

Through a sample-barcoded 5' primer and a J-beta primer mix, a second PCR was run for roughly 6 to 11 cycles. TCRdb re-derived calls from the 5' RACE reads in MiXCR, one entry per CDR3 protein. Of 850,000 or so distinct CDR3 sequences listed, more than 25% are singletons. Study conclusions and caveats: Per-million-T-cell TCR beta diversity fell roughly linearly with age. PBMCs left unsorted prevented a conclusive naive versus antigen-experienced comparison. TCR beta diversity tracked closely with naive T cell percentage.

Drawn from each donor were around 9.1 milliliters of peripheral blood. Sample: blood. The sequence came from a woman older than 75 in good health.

The CDR3: CASSSTGLYTGELFF. The CDR3, as DNA: TGTGCCAGCAGTTCCACGGGACTCTACACCGGGGAGCTGTTTTTT. This chain uses TRBV12-3 or TRBV12-4 with TRBJ2-2; tentative D call: TRBD2 (6 bases). V lost 4 bases and J 3 bases, leaving 12 bases between the germline ends. The CDR3 is made up of 15 amino acids.